This T cell receptor (beta chain) was captured in a study of PD-1 blockade in classical Hodgkin lymphoma. Findings and caveats of the study: Baseline TCR diversity was reportedly lower in newly diagnosed patients than healthy donors. Lower baseline TCR diversity marked trial partial responders and progressors. A significant rise in TCR diversity by C4D1 was seen for CD4+ but not CD8+ cells.

On this clone: Its target is unknown.

The CDR3 runs to 16 residues. V was pared by 5 bases and J by 3 bases, with 20 bases between. Germline loops: CDR1 SGHTA, CDR2 FQGNSA. Relapse was seen in all patients after autologous stem cell transplantation, and brentuximab vedotin exposure was variable. The protocol was immunoSEQ multiplex PCR, while the TCRdb copy is restricted to in-frame clones and leaves out a portion. This sample yields tens of thousands of clones, of which more than 70% are seen a single time; over 10% belongs to the top ten. This rearrangement joins TRBV7-2 to TRBJ2-7; D remains unclear. The source of this sequence is a human donor with classical Hodgkin lymphoma. Sequenced here: peripheral blood mononuclear cells (PBMCs), sampled at baseline. The DNA for the CDR3 is TGTGCCAGCAGCGAGCAGGCCGGGCTAGAAAACTACGAGCAGTACTTC. This codes for CASSEQAGLENYEQYF.